This paragraph reports one T cell receptor beta chain. This specimen comes from a study of blood T cell repertoires in COVID-19. Overall study context: Collection of acute and convalescent COVID-19 samples took place in the United States, Italy and Spain.

Sequencing was performed with immunoSEQ multiplex PCR; in TCRdb, only in-frame clones are kept and a portion is missing. The sample contains about 120,000 clones, more than 80% of which appear only once. The CDR3 consists of 15 residues. Deletions cut 2 bases from V and 4 bases from J, with 12 bases between. Germline loops: CDR1 LNHDA, CDR2 SQIVND (reference sequence). Sample: peripheral blood. The V gene is TRBV19, the J gene TRBJ1-5; D perhaps matches TRBD1 (5 bases). This clonotype originated in a man aged 35 to 55 with acute or convalescent COVID-19. CDR3 coding DNA: TGTGCCAGTAGTATACGGGGACTCCCGAATCAGCCCCAGCATTTT. It is translated as CASSIRGLPNQPQHF.